Below are 15 T cell receptor beta chains sequenced from a single sample in a study of blood T cells in healthy people across ages. Next came a second PCR, run for about 6 to 11 cycles, which used a sample-barcoded 5' primer along with a J-beta primer mix. TCRdb reprocessed the 5' RACE reads via MiXCR and lists one record per CDR3 protein. The sample has about 1.4 million distinct CDR3 sequences, almost 60% seen once. Sequencing was done on a sample of blood. The receptors were gathered from a man aged 18 to 35 in good health.

The chain has TRBV6-5 and TRBJ1-1; D is uncertain. Germline CDR1 and CDR2: MNHEY and SVGAGI. V was cut by 0 bases and J by 1 base, with 6 bases left in between. The CDR3 totals 14 residues. This chain's CDR3 is CASSYSPGNTEAFF. Written as DNA, the CDR3 is TGTGCCAGCAGTTACTCTCCGGGGAACACTGAAGCTTTCTTT.

The chain combines TRBV6-5 with TRBJ2-3; D ambiguous. CDR1 MNHEY and CDR2 SVGAGI come from the germline V gene. Trimming left V 1 base short and J 4 bases short, with 15 bases between. CDR3 length: 16 amino acids. The CDR3 coding sequence is TGTGCCAGCAGTTACTTCCGCGGTCGTCAATCAGATACGCAGTATTTT. It yields the protein CASSYFRGRQSDTQYF.

The V and J genes are TRBV20-1 and TRBJ2-5; D tentatively fits TRBD1 or TRBD2 (5 bases each). The V and J ends lost 2 bases and 5 bases respectively, with 18 bases between them. Germline-derived CDR1 and CDR2 are DFQATT and SNEGSKA (reference sequence). The CDR3 spans 15 residues. The CDR3 DNA reads TGCAGTGCTAGACCCACGGGGCAAGGGTGGGAGACCCAGTACTTC. This translates into CSARPTGQGWETQYF.

The rearrangement links TRBV28 to TRBJ2-7, with D maybe TRBD2 (5 bases). V was clipped by 5 bases and J by 2 bases, with 10 bases between them. Looked up from germline, CDR1 is MDHEN and CDR2 is SYDVKM. The CDR3 totals 13 residues. CDR3 coding DNA: TGTGCCAGCAGTAGGAGGTTCACCTACGAGCAGTACTTC. Protein product: CASSRRFTYEQYF.

This chain uses TRBV20-1 with TRBJ2-6; D not resolved. The CDR3 sequence is 13 residues long. The V gene's germline CDR1 is DFQATT and CDR2 SNEGSKA (reference sequence). CDR3 nucleotides: TGCAGCGCCCTTTCCTCTGGGGCCAACGTCCTGACTTTC. It specifies CSALSSGANVLTF.

J is TRBJ2-1 and V is TRBV30; D remains unclear. The CDR3 has 13 residues. Per germline, CDR1 GTSNPN and CDR2 SVGIG (reference sequence). Trimming took off 0 bases at V and 4 bases at J, with 7 bases between the two ends. The CDR3 loop reads CAWSVTEYNEQFF. In DNA form, the CDR3 reads TGTGCCTGGAGTGTCACCGAGTACAATGAGCAGTTCTTC.

The rearrangement joins TRBV28 to TRBJ2-3, with TRBD2 matching over 7 bases. The V gene end was trimmed by 5 bases and the J gene end by 2 bases; junction bases not matched to a gene: 10. This CDR3 has 16 amino acids. CDR1 is MDHEN and CDR2 is SYDVKM in the germline V gene. CDR3 sequence (DNA): TGTGCCAGCAGTCCAAATGGGCGGGGGTACACAGATACGCAGTATTTT. Encoded protein: CASSPNGRGYTDTQYF.

This clonotype turned up a few times. V gene TRBV4-3 combines with J gene TRBJ1-6; D is perhaps TRBD1 (6 bases). The V and J ends lost 0 bases and 4 bases respectively, with 10 bases between them. The germline V gene has CDR1 LGHNA and CDR2 YSLEER. The CDR3 totals 16 residues. The CDR3 sequence is CASSQDRGYYNSPLHF. The DNA for the CDR3 is TGCGCCAGCAGCCAAGACAGGGGCTATTATAATTCACCCCTCCACTTT.

This clonotype turned up a few times. The rearrangement links TRBV29-1 to TRBJ2-2, with D possibly matching TRBD1 (6 bases). Trimming left V 6 bases short and J 0 bases short, with 11 bases between. The CDR3 loop spans 14 amino acids. Germline V gene lookup returns CDR1 SQVTM and CDR2 ANQGSEA. In nucleotides, the CDR3 is TGCAGCGTAGCGGACAGAACGAACACCGGGGAGCTGTTTTTT. Protein: CSVADRTNTGELFF.

V is TRBV9 and J is TRBJ2-1; 7 bases align to TRBD2. The CDR3 contains 17 residues. Germline lookup yields CDR1 SGDLS and CDR2 YYNGEE. V lost 4 bases to trimming and J lost 9 bases; unmatched junction nucleotides: 19. The CDR3 protein is CASSYGYACGSAGEQFF. DNA for the CDR3: TGTGCCAGCAGCTACGGATATGCTTGCGGGAGTGCTGGTGAGCAGTTCTTC.

The V call is TRBV30, the J call TRBJ1-1, with D tentatively TRBD1 (6 bases). Germline values: CDR1 GTSNPN, CDR2 SVGIG (reference sequence). This CDR3 is built from 11 residues. V was cut by 5 bases and J by 7 bases, with 11 bases left in between. The CDR3 here is CAWGTGIEAFF. CDR3 nucleotide sequence: TGTGCCTGGGGTACAGGGATTGAAGCTTTCTTT.

The V and J genes are TRBV20-1 and TRBJ2-1; TRBD1 matches at 8 bases. V gave up 3 bases and J gave up 7 bases; unmatched junction bases: 14. The CDR3 extends over 16 amino acids. Germline CDR1 and CDR2: DFQATT and SNEGSKA (reference sequence). The CDR3 DNA is TGCAGTGCTAGCCACTTCTCCGGACAGGGCCGGAATGAGCAGTTCTTC. Its protein product is CSASHFSGQGRNEQFF.

J is TRBJ2-3 and V is TRBV24-1; no definite D call. The CDR3 extends over 13 amino acids. Germline V gene lookup returns CDR1 KGHDR and CDR2 SFDVKD. V was trimmed by 3 bases and J by 2 bases, leaving 5 bases between them. The CDR3 loop is CATSDPYTDTQYF. The CDR3 DNA reads TGTGCCACCAGTGATCCTTACACAGATACGCAGTATTTT.

The chain carries TRBV4-1 and TRBJ2-7; 8 nucleotides line up with TRBD1. Germline lookup yields CDR1 MGHRA and CDR2 YSYEKL. V lost 4 bases, J lost 5 bases, and 10 bases stayed unmatched. The CDR3 has 15 amino acids. The CDR3 DNA reads as TGCGCCAGCAGCCCAGGCACAGGGGGTTTCGACGAGCAGTACTTC. Translated: CASSPGTGGFDEQYF.

This clonotype occurred a few times. The chain uses TRBV4-2 and TRBJ2-7; unclear D gene. Per germline, CDR1 LGHNA and CDR2 YNFKEQ. Trimming cost V 1 base and J 0 bases, with 7 bases left between them. The CDR3 length is 14 residues. The CDR3 reads CASSQVSSSYEQYF. Written as DNA, the CDR3 is TGTGCCAGCAGCCAAGTTTCGTCCTCCTACGAGCAGTACTTC.